The clone carrying this T cell receptor beta chain showed up just a few times. Those who participated ranged in age from about 18 to 89 years and resided in about two dozen US areas. Participants were placed into cohorts based on the clinical history they reported. TCRdb's copy holds only in-frame clones and misses some; the assay was immunoSEQ multiplex PCR. The sample lists approximately 350,000 clones, about four fifths occurring once. This specimen comes from a study of blood T cell repertoires in COVID-19. The overall study: T cells, B-cell-depleted T cells, or PBMCs supplied cDNA or gDNA.

Trimming cost V 1 base and J 5 bases, with 5 bases left between them. CDR3 length: 12 residues. Germline V gene data show CDR1 as SGHNT and CDR2 as YENEEA. This sequence joins TRBV11-3 and TRBJ1-2; D is uncertain. This receptor was taken from a woman in her forties or fifties who had recovered from COVID-19. Sequenced sample: PBMCs or T cells enriched from blood (not recorded which). The CDR3 coding sequence is TGTGCCAGCAGCTTAGGAGGGTATGGCTACACCTTC. This gives the protein CASSLGGYGYTF.